Presented here are 10 T cell receptor beta chains from one specimen sequenced in a study of cytomegalovirus exposure and HLA in healthy donors (TCRdb year 2017). Libraries were constructed by the immunoSEQ multiplex PCR assay. For the multiplex PCR, a mixture combining 60 forward primers for TCR Vbeta segments and 13 reverse primers for TCR Jbeta segments was used. The source is immuneACCESS, and TCRdb retained only in-frame sequences with V and J called. Part of the clones is not carried over; for the studies checked, unresolved V genes explain less than half of this, and the remainder is unexplained. The sample yields 90,000 to 120,000 clones; around 79% were counted once. The top ten clonotypes cover 5.8% of the sample. The sequenced material came from PBMCs. These TCRs come from a man aged 60 to 75 in good health and CMV-seropositive.

The table lists this clone with a few counts. This rearrangement joins TRBV5-1 to TRBJ1-3, with D possibly matching TRBD1 (6 bases). The germline V gene has CDR1 SGHRS and CDR2 YFSETQ. This CDR3 comprises 14 residues. The V end was cut by 3 bases, the J end by 1 base, with 8 bases between. The CDR3 protein is CASSWTVSGNTIYF. In nucleotides, the CDR3 is TGCGCCAGCAGCTGGACAGTGTCTGGAAACACCATATATTTT.

This clone turned up a few times. The J gene is TRBJ1-5, the V gene TRBV28; D remains ambiguous. Deletions cut 1 base from V and 2 bases from J, with 9 bases between. This CDR3 comprises 15 residues. Germline CDR1 reads MDHEN; CDR2 reads SYDVKM. The DNA for the CDR3 is TGTGCCAGCAGTTTATCCTTAGCGGGCAATCAGCCCCAGCATTTT. It is translated as CASSLSLAGNQPQHF.

The chain carries TRBV7-2 and TRBJ2-3; 13 nucleotides agree with TRBD2. The V gene's germline CDR1 is SGHTA and CDR2 FQGNSA. This CDR3 is built from 16 residues. V trimming: 4 bases; J trimming: 7 bases; junction bases outside the gene matches: 8. The CDR3 DNA sequence: TGTGCCAGCAGCTCGGACGGGACTAGCGGGGCCAATACGCAGTATTTT. This sequence encodes CASSSDGTSGANTQYF.

The V gene is TRBV4-2, the J gene TRBJ2-3, with 10 bases that match TRBD2. This CDR3 contains 17 residues. Losses at the gene ends were 2 bases for V and 3 bases for J; bases not matched to a gene: 8. Germline V CDR1 and CDR2: LGHNA, YNFKEQ. CDR3 sequence reads: CASSQPRSGGATDTQYF. The CDR3 DNA reads TGTGCCAGCAGCCAACCTAGGAGCGGGGGGGCAACAGATACGCAGTATTTT.

J is TRBJ2-2 and V is TRBV10-1; D ambiguous. In germline, CDR1 is WNHNN, CDR2 SYGVQD (reference sequence). The CDR3 length is 16 residues. Trimming took 0 bases from V and 1 from J, leaving 9 bases between them. The CDR3 nucleotides are TGCGCCAGCAGTGAGTCAACTTCAGGGAACACCGGGGAGCTGTTTTTT. Translation: CASSESTSGNTGELFF.

The chain has TRBV7-8 and TRBJ1-1; the D gene is possibly TRBD1 (6 bases). The CDR3 covers 14 residues. Trimming shortened V by 5 bases and J by 2 bases, and 12 bases separated the two germline ends. The germline CDR1 and CDR2 sequences are SGHVS and FQNEAQ. CDR3 nucleotide sequence: TGTGCCAGCAGCCCATGGACAGACAACACTGAAGCTTTCTTT. Its translation is CASSPWTDNTEAFF.

The chain couples TRBV5-1 to TRBJ2-7, with unresolved D. Germline CDR1 and CDR2: SGHRS and YFSETQ. This CDR3 has 15 amino acids. V was pared by 2 bases and J by 4 bases, with 16 bases between. Here the CDR3 reads CASSFEQNVIYEQYF. The CDR3 DNA sequence: TGCGCCAGCAGCTTTGAACAGAATGTCATTTACGAGCAGTACTTC.

The chain has TRBV4-3 and TRBJ2-7, with D possibly being TRBD1 (7 bases). The CDR3 sequence is 17 residues long. CDR1 LGHNA and CDR2 YSLEER come from the germline V gene. V gave up 0 bases and J gave up 9 bases, with 24 bases separating them. This CDR3 reads CASSQDQGDSTLRGQYF. CDR3 bases: TGCGCCAGCAGCCAAGATCAGGGGGACTCGACACTACGAGGGCAGTACTTC.

This rearrangement joins TRBV19 to TRBJ1-2, with 7 bases fitting TRBD1. Germline V gene lookup returns CDR1 LNHDA and CDR2 SQIVND (reference sequence). Unmatched junction bases numbered 3, after V lost 5 bases and J lost 3 bases. The CDR3 spans 13 residues. The CDR3 nucleotides are TGTGCCAGTAGTCCACAGGGGTACTATGGCTACACCTTC. Translation gives CASSPQGYYGYTF.

This clone has ten or more counts. The gene calls are TRBV6-5 and TRBJ2-5, with TRBD1 matching over 8 bases. Germline-derived CDR1 and CDR2 are MNHEY and SVGAGI. This CDR3 has 14 amino acids. The V segment lost 5 bases and the J segment 4 bases; nucleotides outside the gene matches: 6. The CDR3 nucleotides are TGTGCCAGCAGTAGGACAGGGAATCGAGAGACCCAGTACTTC. It specifies CASSRTGNRETQYF.